The TCR beta chain described here comes from a study of shared clonotypes between healthy human individuals. Notes on the study in general: Generation probabilities were higher for clonotypes shared across all four sorted-subset donors than for unshared ones.

Sequenced by immunoSEQ multiplex PCR; TCRdb stores in-frame clones only, minus some. The profile shows 1.5 million to 1.9 million clones, approximately 98% of them singletons. The V end was cut by 6 bases, the J end by 2 bases, with 10 bases between. There are 13 residues in the CDR3. Germline V lookup: CDR1 MGHDK, CDR2 SYGVNS. CD45RA-negative memory and CD45RA+ naive subsets were split from the CD4+ cells. Remarks on this clone: Its specificity is unknown.

The TCR sequence derives from a man aged 25 to 40 in good health. The sample was naive CD4+ T cells sorted from blood. Regarding subset: CD45RA+ positively selected. This rearrangement joins TRBV25-1 to TRBJ1-2; D unresolved. The CDR3 loop is CASSMTANYGYTF. The CDR3 nucleotides are TGTGCCAGCAGCATGACGGCAAACTATGGCTACACCTTC.